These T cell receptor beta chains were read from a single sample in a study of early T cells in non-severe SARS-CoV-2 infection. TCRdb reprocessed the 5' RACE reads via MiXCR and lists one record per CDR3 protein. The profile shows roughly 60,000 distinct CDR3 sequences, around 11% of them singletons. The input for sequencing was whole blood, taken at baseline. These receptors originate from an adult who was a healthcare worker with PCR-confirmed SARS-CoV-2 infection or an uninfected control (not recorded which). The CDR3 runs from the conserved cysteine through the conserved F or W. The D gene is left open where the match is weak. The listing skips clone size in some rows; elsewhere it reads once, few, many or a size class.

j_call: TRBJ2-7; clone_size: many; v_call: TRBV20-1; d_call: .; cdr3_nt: TGCAGTGCTAGAGATTTCGGCGATTCCTCCTACGAGCAGTACTTC; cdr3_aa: CSARDFGDSSYEQYF
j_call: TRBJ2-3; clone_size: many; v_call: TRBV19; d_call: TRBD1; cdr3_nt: TGTGCCAGTAGTATAGAGACAGGGGGGCGGCATACGCAGTATTTT; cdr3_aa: CASSIETGGRHTQYF
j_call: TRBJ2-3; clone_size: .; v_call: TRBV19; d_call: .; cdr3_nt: TGTGCCAGTAGTATAGAGGTGTGGGGCAAGACGCAGTATTTT; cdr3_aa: CASSIEVWGKTQYF
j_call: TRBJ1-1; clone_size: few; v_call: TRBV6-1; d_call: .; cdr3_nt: TGTGCCAGCAGCCGACAGCGCACCGATTTGAACACTGAAGCTTTCTTT; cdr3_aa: CASSRQRTDLNTEAFF
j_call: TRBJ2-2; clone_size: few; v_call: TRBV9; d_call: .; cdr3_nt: TGTGCCAGCAGCCCCCCTGGCAACACCGGGGAGCTGTTTTTT; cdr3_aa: CASSPPGNTGELFF
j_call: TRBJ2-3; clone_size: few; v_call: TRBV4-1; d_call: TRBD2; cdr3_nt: TGCGCCAGCAGCCAAGATGGGAGGGAACACACAGATACGCAGTATTTT; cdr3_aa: CASSQDGREHTDTQYF
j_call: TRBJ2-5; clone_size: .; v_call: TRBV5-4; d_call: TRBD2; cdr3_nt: TGTGCCAGCGCACCGGGAGGGGGGGAGACCCAGTACTTC; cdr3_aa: CASAPGGGETQYF
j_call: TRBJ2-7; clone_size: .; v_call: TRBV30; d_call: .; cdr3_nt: TGTGCCTGGAGTGCCCACAGGGAAAGCGAGCAGTACTTC; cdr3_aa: CAWSAHRESEQYF
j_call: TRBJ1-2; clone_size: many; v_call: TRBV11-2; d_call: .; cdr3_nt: TGTGCCAGCAGCTTGGCGGCACGTTCCCGGCAGTATGGCTACACCTTC; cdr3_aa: CASSLAARSRQYGYTF
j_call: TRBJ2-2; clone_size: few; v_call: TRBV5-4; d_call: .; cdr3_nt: TGTGCCAGCAGCTTGGGGACAAACACCGGGGAGCTGTTTTTT; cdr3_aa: CASSLGTNTGELFF
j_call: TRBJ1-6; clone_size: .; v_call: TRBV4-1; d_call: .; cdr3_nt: TGCGCCAGCAGCCAAGAGGACACCCGGCGGATTAATAATTCACCCCTCCACTTT; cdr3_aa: CASSQEDTRRINNSPLHF
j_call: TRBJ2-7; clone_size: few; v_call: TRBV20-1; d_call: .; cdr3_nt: TGCAGTGCTAGAATTGTGAAGGGTGGATCCTACGAGCAGTACTTC; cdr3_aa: CSARIVKGGSYEQYF
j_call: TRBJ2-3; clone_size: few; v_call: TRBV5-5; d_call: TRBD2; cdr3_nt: TGTGCCAGCAGCCGTCAACTAGCGGGGACTGATACGCAGTATTTT; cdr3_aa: CASSRQLAGTDTQYF
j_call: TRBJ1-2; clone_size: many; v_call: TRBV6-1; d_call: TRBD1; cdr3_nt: TGTGCCAGCAGGGACCGACAGGGGAAAAGGCTGGGCTACACCTTC; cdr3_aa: CASRDRQGKRLGYTF
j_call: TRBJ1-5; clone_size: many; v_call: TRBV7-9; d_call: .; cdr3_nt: TGTGCCAGCAGCTTAGACGTGGATCAGCCCCAGCATTTT; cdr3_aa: CASSLDVDQPQHF
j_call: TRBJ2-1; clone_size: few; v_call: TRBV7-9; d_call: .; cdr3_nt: TGTGCCAGCAGCTTAGCGGTTAGTAAGCAGTTCTTC; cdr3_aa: CASSLAVSKQFF
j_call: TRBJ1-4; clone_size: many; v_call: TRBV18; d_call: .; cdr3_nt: TGTGCCAGCTCACCACGACAGTTGGAGGGTGAAAAACTGTTTTTT; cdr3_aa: CASSPRQLEGEKLFF
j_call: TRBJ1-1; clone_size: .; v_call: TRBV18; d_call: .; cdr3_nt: TGTGCCAGCTCAACTAGGGGACCCATGAACACTGAAGCTTTCTTT; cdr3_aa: CASSTRGPMNTEAFF
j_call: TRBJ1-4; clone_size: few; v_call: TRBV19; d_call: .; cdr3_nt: TGTGCCAGTAGGTTCGGGAACGAAAAACTGTTTTTT; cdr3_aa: CASRFGNEKLFF
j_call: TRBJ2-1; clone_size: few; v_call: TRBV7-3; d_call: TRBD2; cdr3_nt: TGTGCCAGCAGCCTAGCGGGGTCAACCTACAATGAGCAGTTCTTC; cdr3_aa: CASSLAGSTYNEQFF
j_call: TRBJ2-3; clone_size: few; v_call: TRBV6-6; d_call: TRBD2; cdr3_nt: TGTGCCAGCAGTTACGGTCAGCGGGGGGCTAACACAGATACGCAGTATTTT; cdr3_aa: CASSYGQRGANTDTQYF
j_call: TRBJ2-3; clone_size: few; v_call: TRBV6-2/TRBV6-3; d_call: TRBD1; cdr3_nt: TGTGCCAGCAGTTACTCGGGGACAGGGGCAGATACGCAGTATTTT; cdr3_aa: CASSYSGTGADTQYF
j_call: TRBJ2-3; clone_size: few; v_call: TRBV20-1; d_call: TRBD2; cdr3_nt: TGCAGTGCTAGGCCCCACGGACTAGCGGGAATACTTTATACGCAGTATTTT; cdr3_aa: CSARPHGLAGILYTQYF
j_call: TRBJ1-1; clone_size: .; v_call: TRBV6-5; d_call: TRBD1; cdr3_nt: TGTGCCAGCAGTTACTCTTCCCCCGGACAGGGTGACACTGAAGCTTTCTTT; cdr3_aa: CASSYSSPGQGDTEAFF
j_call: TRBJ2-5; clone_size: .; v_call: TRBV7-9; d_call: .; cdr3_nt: TGTGCCAGCAGCCCCGCGACAGGCCAAGAGACCCAGTACTTC; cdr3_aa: CASSPATGQETQYF
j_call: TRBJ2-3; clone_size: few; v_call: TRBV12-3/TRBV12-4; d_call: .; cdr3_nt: TGTGCCAGCAGTTACATGGTCGCGGGGTCAGATACGCAGTATTTT; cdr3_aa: CASSYMVAGSDTQYF
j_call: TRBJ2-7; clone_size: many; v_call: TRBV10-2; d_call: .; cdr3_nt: TGCGCCAGCAGTGACCCTGGGACTTTGGAGGACTACGAGCAGTACTTC; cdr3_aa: CASSDPGTLEDYEQYF
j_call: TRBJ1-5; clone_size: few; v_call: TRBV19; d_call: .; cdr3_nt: TGTGCCAGTAGTATCCGTTTTGACAGTTCGAGCAATCAGCCCCAGCATTTT; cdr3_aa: CASSIRFDSSSNQPQHF
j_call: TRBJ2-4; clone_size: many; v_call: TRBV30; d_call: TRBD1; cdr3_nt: TGTGCCTGGAACAGGGGGCAAGCCAAAAACATTCAGTACTTC; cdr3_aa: CAWNRGQAKNIQYF
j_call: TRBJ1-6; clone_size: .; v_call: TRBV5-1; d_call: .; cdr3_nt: TGCGCCAGCAGCTTTTCCAGGAGGGCAGAGGCGGCCCTCCACTTT; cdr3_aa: CASSFSRRAEAALHF
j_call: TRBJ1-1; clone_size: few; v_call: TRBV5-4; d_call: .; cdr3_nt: TGTGCCAGCAGCTTGGTCGAGGGGTATGAAGCTTTCTTT; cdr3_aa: CASSLVEGYEAFF
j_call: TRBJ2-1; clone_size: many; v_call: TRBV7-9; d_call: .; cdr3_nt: TGTGCCAGCAGCCGGGTTGGTGAGCAGTTCTTC; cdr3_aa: CASSRVGEQFF
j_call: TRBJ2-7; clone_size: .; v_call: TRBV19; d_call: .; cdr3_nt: TGTGCCAGTAGCCCAGAGGGAACCTCCTACGAGCAGTACTTC; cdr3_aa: CASSPEGTSYEQYF
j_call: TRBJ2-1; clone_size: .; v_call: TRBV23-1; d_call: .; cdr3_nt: TGCGCCAGCAGTCCCCCGCAGGACAGATACAATGAGCAGTTCTTC; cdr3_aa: CASSPPQDRYNEQFF
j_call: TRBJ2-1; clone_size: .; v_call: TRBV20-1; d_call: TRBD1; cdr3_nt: TGCAGTGCACCGGGACAGGTTCACAATGAGCAGTTCTTC; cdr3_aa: CSAPGQVHNEQFF
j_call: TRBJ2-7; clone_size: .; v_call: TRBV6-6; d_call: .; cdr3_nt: TGTGCCAGCAGACTCCTTAACGAGCAGTACTTC; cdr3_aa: CASRLLNEQYF
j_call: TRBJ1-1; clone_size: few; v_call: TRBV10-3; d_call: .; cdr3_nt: TGTGCCATCAGTGAGTCACGGTACAGAATGAACACTGAAGCTTTCTTT; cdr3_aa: CAISESRYRMNTEAFF
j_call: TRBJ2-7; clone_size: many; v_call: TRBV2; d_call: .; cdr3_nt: TGTGCCAGCAGTGCAGTCCTCGGATTAGCCTACGAGCAGTACTTC; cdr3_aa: CASSAVLGLAYEQYF